This T cell receptor (beta chain) appears in the sequencing data of a study of shared clonotypes between healthy human individuals (dated by TCRdb to between 2020 and 2021). Study-level background: The cohort comprised a couple of women and a few men aged 18 to 49 years. For each donor, CD4 naive and CD4 memory were each run on three plates, CD8 naive on two plates, and CD8 memory on one plate. To estimate repertoire size and how much clonotype sharing occurs between individuals, the study deeply sequenced the blood TCR repertoires of several healthy adults. To increase sequencing depth and limit assay-specific biases, different laboratories used diverse techniques to prepare libraries and sequence TCR repertoires. Per donor, leukapheresis produced somewhere between about 0.9 and 9 billion PBMCs.

Using the deep immunoSEQ assay, TCR CDR3 regions were amplified from genomic DNA by multiplex PCR. For each cell subset, the extracted genomic DNA was distributed evenly across all wells of several immunoSEQ 96-well plates, and each plate served as one replicate. Each replicate PCR for sorted subsets received about 220 ng genomic DNA, equal to tens of thousands of T cell genomes. The purified libraries were quantified using a Qubit 3.0 fluorometer, sized with a Bioanalyzer 2100, and then quantified again using the KAPA Library Quantification kit. A separate single-read 150-cycle Illumina NextSeq 550 flow cell was used to sequence each immunoSEQ 96-well plate. On the authors' methods: Because the immunoSEQ output held only junctional sequences and lacked quality scores, the filtering could not match the filtering applied to full-length reads. To assign V/J genes and CDR3, sequences were annotated using PyIR, a Python wrapper for IgBLAST v1.9, with IMGT germline references. Reads were filtered out if the reads had weak V/J assignments (E-value above 1e-6), no CDR3, stop codons, out-of-frame junctions, or ambiguous translated residues. V3J clonotypes were defined by identical inferred V gene, J gene, and CDR3 amino acid sequence. The percentage overlap between two repertoires was calculated by dividing the number of shared unique clonotypes by the size of the smaller repertoire. Repertoire richness was assessed with RTK rarefaction, the Chao1 estimator, and Recon v2.1 estimates of unobserved clonotypes. Generation probabilities for all TCRbeta clonotypes obtained by the gDNA method from a handful of donors were computed using OLGA. TCRdb re-hosts the immuneACCESS table, in-frame sequences only. Its copies lack some clones; in the studies checked, an unresolved V gene accounts for under half of them, and the cause for the rest is not known. For V, J and clone size, that table is used; D and trimming come from the DNA. For this sample there are under 1,100,000 clones; roughly 74% appear just once. Roughly 0.55% of the sample is held by the ten biggest clonotypes.

About this clone itself: No cognate antigen has been identified for it. There are no base qualities to consult, and no much larger clone falls within one base.

Ends trimmed: V by 4 bases, J by 1 base; bases unmatched to a gene: 3. The CDR3 starts with the cysteine, ends with the phenylalanine, and has 15 residues. The kept DNA is CDR3 alone, 45 bases in frame from the first base. Sequences SGHRS (CDR1) and YFSETQ (CDR2) are obtained from the germline V gene. The donors were healthy, HIV-negative adults with no recently reported acute infections or vaccinations. All donors were Caucasian adults living in Nashville, Tennessee, USA. CD4+ T cells were enriched by magnetic negative selection, after which naive cells were positively selected on CD45RA and the negative fraction was taken as the memory subset. Blood was obtained by leukapheresis, after which PBMCs were separated by Ficoll-Histopaque density gradient centrifugation and cryopreserved in liquid nitrogen vapor phase. Analytical flow cytometry was used to check the purity and quantity of every magnetically sorted T cell population. Genomic DNA was isolated from each sorted fraction and quantified by UV absorbance on a Nanodrop 2000c.

The paper as a whole reports these results and caveats: Only blood was sampled, and tissue TCR repertoires likely differ from those in blood. When several donors were compared, the shared fraction of clonotypes was about 5% for naive CD4, 3.5% for naive CD8, 2% to 2.5% for memory CD4, and approximately 0.4% for memory CD8. Even with the large sequencing depth, rarefaction of the sorted-subset datasets indicated that sequencing was incomplete. Compared with non-shared clonotypes, the clonotypes found in all four sorted-subset donors had higher generation probabilities. The genetic and exposure-history diversity represented was limited by the small number of donors. Naive subsets generally had larger estimated clonotype richness than memory subsets. Pairwise subsampling led to the expectation that sequencing depth would affect the degree of clonotype sharing among donors.

The TCR sequence derives from a young man in good health. Some clones in this sample may be carry-over from other donors' samples. The sequencing input was memory CD4+ T cells from PBMCs. The intended sense of this specimen's cell subset or site label: CD45RA-negative fraction. The chain links TRBV5-1 with TRBJ2-2; 8 central nucleotides agree with TRBD1. The DNA reads TGCGCCAGCAGCCAGGGGGCGCGGAACACCGGGGAGCTGTTTTTT. This yields the protein CASSQGARNTGELFF.